This TCR beta chain stems from a study of T cell clonality in common variable immunodeficiency. General study findings and limits: Reportedly, TCR beta sequences from common variable immunodeficiency showed fewer deletions and N-nucleotide insertions. CVID subjects shared fewer TCRbeta clones than healthy controls did. Links between repertoire features and CVID complications were heterogeneity-limited.

The V end was cut by 10 bases, the J end by 5 bases, with 16 bases between. Per the germline V gene, CDR1 is LNHDA and CDR2 is SQIVND (reference sequence). The CDR3 is 13 residues long. Libraries were prepared by immunoSEQ multiplex PCR; TCRdb keeps only in-frame clonotypes and omits some of them. The record shows about 23,000 clones for this sample, with no singletons present. Note on this clone: Its specificity is not known. The observed sequence ends 3 residues before the CDR3 terminus, with the missing tail filled in from the germline J gene.

Of CVID subjects, about 14 were female and approximately 30 male, mean age roughly 40. Both groups were predominantly of Caucasian heritage. The receptor was isolated from a human donor with common variable immunodeficiency. The gene calls are TRBV19 and TRBJ2-3; D unresolved. The sample was peripheral blood mononuclear cells. This chain's CDR3 is CATRKGAEDTQYF. The sequenced CDR3 bases are TGTGCCACCAGGAAGGGCGCTGAAGATACG. The full variable domain, with the rest looked up from reference TRBV19 and TRBJ2-3, is DGGITQSPKYLFRKEGQNVTLSCEQNLNHDAMYWYRQDPGQGLRLIYYSQIVNDFQKGDIAEGYSVSREKKESFPLTVTSAQKNPTAFYLCATRKGAEDTQYFGPGTRLTVL.